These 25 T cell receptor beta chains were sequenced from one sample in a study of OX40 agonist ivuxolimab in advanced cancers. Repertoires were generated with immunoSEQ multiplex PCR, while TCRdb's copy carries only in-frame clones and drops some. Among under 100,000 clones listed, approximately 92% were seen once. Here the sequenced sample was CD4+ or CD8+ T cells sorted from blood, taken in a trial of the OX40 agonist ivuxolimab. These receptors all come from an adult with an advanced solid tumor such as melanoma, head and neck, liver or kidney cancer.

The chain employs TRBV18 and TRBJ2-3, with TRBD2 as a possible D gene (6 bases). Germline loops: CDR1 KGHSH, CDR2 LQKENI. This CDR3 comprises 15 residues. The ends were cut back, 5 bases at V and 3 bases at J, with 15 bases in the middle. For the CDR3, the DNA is TGTGCCAGCTCATCAGGAGGGCCTGGTACAGATACGCAGTATTTT. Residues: CASSSGGPGTDTQYF.

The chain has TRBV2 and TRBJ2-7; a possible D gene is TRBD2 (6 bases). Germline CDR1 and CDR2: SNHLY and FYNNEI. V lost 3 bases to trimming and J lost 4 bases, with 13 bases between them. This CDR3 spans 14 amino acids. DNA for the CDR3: TGTGCCAGCAGTGAGGGGACTTTCAAGTACGAGCAGTACTTC. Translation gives CASSEGTFKYEQYF.

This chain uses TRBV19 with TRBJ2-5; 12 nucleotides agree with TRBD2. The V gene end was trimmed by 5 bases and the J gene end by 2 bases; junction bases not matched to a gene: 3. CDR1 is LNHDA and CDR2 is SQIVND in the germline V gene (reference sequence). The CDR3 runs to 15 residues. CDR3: CASSWGLAGQETQYF. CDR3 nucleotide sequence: TGTGCCAGTAGTTGGGGACTAGCGGGTCAAGAGACCCAGTACTTC. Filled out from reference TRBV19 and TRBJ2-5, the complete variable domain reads DGGITQSPKYLFRKEGQNVTLSCEQNLNHDAMYWYRQDPGQGLRLIYYSQIVNDFQKGDIAEGYSVSREKKESFPLTVTSAQKNPTAFYLCASSWGLAGQETQYFGPGTRLLVL.

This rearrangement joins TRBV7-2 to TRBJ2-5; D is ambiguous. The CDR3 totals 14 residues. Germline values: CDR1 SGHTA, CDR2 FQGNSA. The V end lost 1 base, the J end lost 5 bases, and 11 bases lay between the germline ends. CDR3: CASSLVMSAETQYF. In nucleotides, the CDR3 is TGTGCCAGCAGCTTAGTAATGTCCGCGGAGACCCAGTACTTC.

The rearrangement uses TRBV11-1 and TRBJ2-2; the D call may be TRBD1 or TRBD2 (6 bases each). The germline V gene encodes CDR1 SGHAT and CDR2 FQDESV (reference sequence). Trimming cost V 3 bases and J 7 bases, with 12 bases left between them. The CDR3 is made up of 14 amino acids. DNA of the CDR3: TGTGCCAGCAGCTTTGGGGGGCGAAGCGGGGAGCTGTTTTTT. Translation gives CASSFGGRSGELFF. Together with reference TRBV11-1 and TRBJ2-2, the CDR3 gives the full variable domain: EAEVAQSPRYKITEKSQAVAFWCDPISGHATLYWYRQILGQGPELLVQFQDESVVDDSQLPKDRFSAERLKGVDSTLKIQPAELGDSAMYLCASSFGGRSGELFFGEGSRLTVL.

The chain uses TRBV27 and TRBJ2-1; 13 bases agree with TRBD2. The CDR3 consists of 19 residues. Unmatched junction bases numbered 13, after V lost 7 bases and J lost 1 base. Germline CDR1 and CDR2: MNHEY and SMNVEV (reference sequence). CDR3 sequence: CASTRLAGGKKASYNEQFF. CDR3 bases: TGTGCCAGCACCCGACTAGCGGGAGGAAAAAAGGCATCCTACAATGAGCAGTTCTTC.

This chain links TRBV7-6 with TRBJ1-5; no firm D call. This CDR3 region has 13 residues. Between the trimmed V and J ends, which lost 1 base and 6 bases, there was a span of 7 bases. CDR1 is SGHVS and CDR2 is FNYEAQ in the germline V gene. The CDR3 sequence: CASSLGRSQPQHF. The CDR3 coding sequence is TGTGCCAGCAGCTTAGGGAGATCTCAGCCCCAGCATTTT. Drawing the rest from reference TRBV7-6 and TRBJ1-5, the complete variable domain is GAGVSQSPRYKVTKRGQDVALRCDPISGHVSLYWYRQALGQGPEFLTYFNYEAQQDKSGLPNDRFSAERPEGSISTLTIQRTEQRDSAMYRCASSLGRSQPQHFGDGTRLSIL.

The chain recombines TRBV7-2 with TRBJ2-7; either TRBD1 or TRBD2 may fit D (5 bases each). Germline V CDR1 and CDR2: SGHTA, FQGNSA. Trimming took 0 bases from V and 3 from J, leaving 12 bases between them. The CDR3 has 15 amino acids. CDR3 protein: CASSLAGPGSYEQYF. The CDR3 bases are TGTGCCAGCAGCTTAGCAGGACCAGGGAGCTACGAGCAGTACTTC. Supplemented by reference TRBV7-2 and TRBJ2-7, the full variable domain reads GAGVSQSPSNKVTEKGKDVELRCDPISGHTALYWYRQSLGQGLEFLIYFQGNSAPDKSGLPSDRFSAERTGGSVSTLTIQRTQQEDSAVYLCASSLAGPGSYEQYFGPGTRLTVT.

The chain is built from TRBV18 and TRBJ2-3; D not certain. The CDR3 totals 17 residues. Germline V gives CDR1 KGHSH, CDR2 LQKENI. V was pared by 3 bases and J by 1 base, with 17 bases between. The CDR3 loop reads CASSPLPLADGTDTQYF. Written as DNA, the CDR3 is TGTGCCAGCTCACCGCTGCCCCTTGCGGACGGCACAGATACGCAGTATTTT.

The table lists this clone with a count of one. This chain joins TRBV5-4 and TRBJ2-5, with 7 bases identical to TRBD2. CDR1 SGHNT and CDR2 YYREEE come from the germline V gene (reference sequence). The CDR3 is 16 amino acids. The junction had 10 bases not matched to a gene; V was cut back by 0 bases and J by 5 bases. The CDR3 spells CASSLAIAGEGETQYF. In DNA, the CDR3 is TGTGCCAGCAGCTTGGCCATTGCGGGAGAGGGGGAGACCCAGTACTTC.

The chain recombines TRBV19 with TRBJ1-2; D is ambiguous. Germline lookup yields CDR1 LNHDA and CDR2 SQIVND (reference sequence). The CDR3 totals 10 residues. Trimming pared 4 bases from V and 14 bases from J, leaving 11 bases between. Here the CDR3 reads CASSTTVRTF. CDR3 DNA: TGTGCCAGTAGTACCACCGTGAGAACCTTC. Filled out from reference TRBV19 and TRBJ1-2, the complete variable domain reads DGGITQSPKYLFRKEGQNVTLSCEQNLNHDAMYWYRQDPGQGLRLIYYSQIVNDFQKGDIAEGYSVSREKKESFPLTVTSAQKNPTAFYLCASSTTVRTFGSGTRLTVV.

The CDR3 is CSVAVDRGPDTQYF. Written as DNA, the CDR3 is TGCAGCGTTGCGGTCGACAGGGGACCAGATACGCAGTATTTT. The chain uses TRBV29-1 and TRBJ2-3; 8 positions match TRBD1. CDR1 is SQVTM and CDR2 is ANQGSEA in the germline V gene. The CDR3 is 14 residues long. Germline trimming cut 4 bases from V and 4 bases from J; bases unmatched to any gene: 7.

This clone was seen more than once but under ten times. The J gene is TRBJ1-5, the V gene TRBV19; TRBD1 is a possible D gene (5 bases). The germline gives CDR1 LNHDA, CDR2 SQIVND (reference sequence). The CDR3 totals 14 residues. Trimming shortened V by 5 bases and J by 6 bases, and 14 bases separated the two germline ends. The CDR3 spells CASSEQDTGQPQHF. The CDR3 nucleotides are TGTGCCAGTAGTGAACAGGATACGGGTCAGCCCCAGCATTTT.

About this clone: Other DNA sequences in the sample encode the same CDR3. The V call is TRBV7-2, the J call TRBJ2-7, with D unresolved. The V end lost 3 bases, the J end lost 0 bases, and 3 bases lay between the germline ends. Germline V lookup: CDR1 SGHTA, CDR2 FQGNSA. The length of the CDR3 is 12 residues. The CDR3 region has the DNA TGTGCCAGCAGCTTCAGCTCCTACGAGCAGTACTTC. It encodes CASSFSSYEQYF.

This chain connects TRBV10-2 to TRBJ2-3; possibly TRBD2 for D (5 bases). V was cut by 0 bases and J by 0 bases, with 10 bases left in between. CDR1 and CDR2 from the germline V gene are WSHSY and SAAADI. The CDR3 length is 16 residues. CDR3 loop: CASSESRAHSTDTQYF. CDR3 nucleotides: TGCGCCAGCAGTGAGTCGCGGGCCCATAGCACAGATACGCAGTATTTT.

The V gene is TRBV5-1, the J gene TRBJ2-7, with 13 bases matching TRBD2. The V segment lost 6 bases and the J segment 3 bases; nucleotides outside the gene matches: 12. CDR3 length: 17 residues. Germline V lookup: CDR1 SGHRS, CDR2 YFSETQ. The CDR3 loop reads CASTLAPGTSGNYEQYF. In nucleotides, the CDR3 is TGCGCCAGCACCTTAGCGCCCGGGACTAGCGGGAACTACGAGCAGTACTTC.

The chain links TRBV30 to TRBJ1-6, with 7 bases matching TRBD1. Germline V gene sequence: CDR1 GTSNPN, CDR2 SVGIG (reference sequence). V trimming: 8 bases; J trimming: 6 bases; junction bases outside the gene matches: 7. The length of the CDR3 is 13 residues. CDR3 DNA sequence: TGTGCCGGGTCGGGACAGATTAATTCACCCCTCCACTTT. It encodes CAGSGQINSPLHF. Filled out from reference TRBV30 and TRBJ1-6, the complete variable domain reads SQTIHQWPATLVQPVGSPLSLECTVEGTSNPNLYWYRQAAGRGLQLLFYSVGIGQISSEVPQNLSASRPQDRQFILSSKKLLLSDSGFYLCAGSGQINSPLHFGNGTRLTVT.

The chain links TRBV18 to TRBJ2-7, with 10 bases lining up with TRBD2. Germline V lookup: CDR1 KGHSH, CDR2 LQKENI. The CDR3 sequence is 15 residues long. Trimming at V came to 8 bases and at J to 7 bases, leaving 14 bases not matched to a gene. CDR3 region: CASTNLAGDLGEQYF. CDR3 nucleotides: TGTGCCAGCACAAATCTAGCGGGAGATCTGGGAGAGCAGTACTTC. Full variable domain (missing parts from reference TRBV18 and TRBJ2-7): NAGVMQNPRHLVRRRGQEARLRCSPMKGHSHVYWYRQLPEEGLKFMVYLQKENIIDESGMPKERFSAEFPKEGPSILRIQQVVRGDSAAYFCASTNLAGDLGEQYFGPGTRLTVT.

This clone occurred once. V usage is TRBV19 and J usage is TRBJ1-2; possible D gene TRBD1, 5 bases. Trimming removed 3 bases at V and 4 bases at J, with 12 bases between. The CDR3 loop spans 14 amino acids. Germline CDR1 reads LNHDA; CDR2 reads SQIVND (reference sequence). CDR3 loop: CASSIETEAYGYTF. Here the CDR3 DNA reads TGTGCCAGTAGTATCGAGACAGAGGCCTATGGCTACACCTTC.

Here the CDR3 reads CASSRHGLEGAQETQYF. The CDR3 nucleotides read TGTGCCAGCAGCCGACACGGACTAGAAGGGGCCCAAGAGACCCAGTACTTC. The chain is built from TRBV7-3 and TRBJ2-5, with 7 bases that match TRBD2. The J segment lost 1 base and the V segment lost 5 bases, leaving 13 bases of the junction unmatched. The CDR3 spans 17 residues. The V gene's germline CDR1 is SGHTA and CDR2 FQGTGA.

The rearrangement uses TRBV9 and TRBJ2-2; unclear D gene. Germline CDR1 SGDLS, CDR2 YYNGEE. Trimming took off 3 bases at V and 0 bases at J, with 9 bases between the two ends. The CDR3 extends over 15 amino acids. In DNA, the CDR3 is TGTGCCAGCAGCGCCTACAGTGCGAACACCGGGGAGCTGTTTTTT. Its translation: CASSAYSANTGELFF.

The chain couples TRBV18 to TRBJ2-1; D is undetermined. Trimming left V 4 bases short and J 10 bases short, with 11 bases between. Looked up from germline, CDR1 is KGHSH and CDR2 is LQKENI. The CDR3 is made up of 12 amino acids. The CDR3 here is CASSQAILEQFF. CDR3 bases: TGTGCCAGCTCACAGGCCATATTAGAGCAGTTCTTC.

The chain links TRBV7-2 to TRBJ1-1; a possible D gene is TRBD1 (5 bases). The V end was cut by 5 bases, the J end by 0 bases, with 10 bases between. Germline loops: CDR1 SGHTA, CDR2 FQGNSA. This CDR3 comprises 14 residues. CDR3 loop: CASSADSMNTEAFF. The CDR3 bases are TGTGCCAGCAGCGCCGACAGTATGAACACTGAAGCTTTCTTT.

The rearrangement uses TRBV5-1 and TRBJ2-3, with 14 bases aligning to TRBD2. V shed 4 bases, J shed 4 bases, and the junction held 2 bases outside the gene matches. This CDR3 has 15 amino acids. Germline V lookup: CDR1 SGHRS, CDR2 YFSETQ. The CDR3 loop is CASSRTSGRSDTQYF. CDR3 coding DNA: TGCGCCAGCAGCCGGACTAGCGGGAGGTCAGATACGCAGTATTTT.

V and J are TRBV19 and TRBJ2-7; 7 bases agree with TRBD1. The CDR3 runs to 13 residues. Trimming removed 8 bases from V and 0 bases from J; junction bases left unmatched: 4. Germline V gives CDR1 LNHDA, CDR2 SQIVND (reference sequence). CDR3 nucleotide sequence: TGTGCCAGTGGGGACAGAGCCTCCTACGAGCAGTACTTC. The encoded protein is CASGDRASYEQYF.